The 14 T cell receptor beta chains below come from one sample, sequenced in a study of cytomegalovirus exposure and HLA in healthy donors. PCR was performed using 60 Vbeta and 13 Jbeta primers. Libraries were prepared by immunoSEQ multiplex PCR; TCRdb keeps only in-frame clonotypes and omits some of them. This sample yields around 200,000 clones, of which under 80% are seen a single time; 4.5% to 5.5% belongs to the top ten. The sequencing input was PBMCs. The receptors were gathered from a man aged 25-45 years in good health and CMV-seropositive.

The chain employs TRBV29-1 and TRBJ2-1, with 9 bases matching TRBD2. Germline CDR1 and CDR2: SQVTM and ANQGSEA. The junction had 8 bases not matched to a gene; V was cut back by 2 bases and J by 3 bases. CDR3 size: 16 residues. The CDR3 coding sequence is TGCAGCGTTGAACCGCCCAGCGGGGGGCTCTACAATGAGCAGTTCTTC. Translating gives CSVEPPSGGLYNEQFF.

The chain couples TRBV4-3 to TRBJ2-5, with 7 bases lining up with TRBD2. This CDR3 has 17 residues. Germline CDR1 and CDR2: LGHNA and YSLEER. V lost 0 bases to trimming and J lost 5 bases; unmatched junction nucleotides: 12. DNA of the CDR3: TGCGCCAGCAGCCAAGAGGGCGGGAGAGGGATCCACGAGACCCAGTACTTC. The encoded protein is CASSQEGGRGIHETQYF.

The V call is TRBV14, the J call TRBJ2-3; maybe TRBD1 (6 bases). Germline loops: CDR1 SGHDN, CDR2 FVKESK. CDR3 length equals 15 residues. V lost 1 base and J lost 4, with 12 bases in between. The CDR3 sequence is CASSQVQGQSDTQYF. CDR3 in DNA: TGTGCCAGCAGCCAAGTCCAAGGACAGTCAGATACGCAGTATTTT.

The chain is built from TRBV7-3 and TRBJ2-3; the match to TRBD2 covers 11 bases. Trimming cost V 5 bases and J 4 bases; bases outside gene matches: 8. Germline V gives CDR1 SGHTA, CDR2 FQGTGA. The length of the CDR3 is 16 residues. This CDR3 reads CASSPRTSGGADTQYF. DNA for the CDR3: TGTGCCAGCAGCCCCCGAACTAGCGGGGGTGCAGATACGCAGTATTTT.

Turning to this clone: Different DNA sequences within this sample yield the same CDR3. The genes are TRBV30 and TRBJ2-6; maybe TRBD1 (5 bases). V lost 2 bases and J lost 4, with 6 bases in between. The CDR3 has 13 residues. CDR1 is GTSNPN and CDR2 is SVGIG in the germline V gene (reference sequence). The CDR3 here is CAWSRGGANVLTF. DNA of the CDR3: TGTGCCTGGAGTAGGGGAGGGGCCAACGTCCTGACTTTC.

This chain connects TRBV30 to TRBJ1-5; D remains ambiguous. Trimming cost V 0 bases and J 4 bases, with 7 bases left between them. Germline values: CDR1 GTSNPN, CDR2 SVGIG (reference sequence). This CDR3 region has 13 residues. CDR3 protein: CAWSVRDNQPQHF. The CDR3 DNA reads TGTGCCTGGAGTGTGCGGGATAATCAGCCCCAGCATTTT.

The rearrangement links TRBV27 to TRBJ2-1; TRBD2 aligns across 11 bases. There are 16 residues in the CDR3. Germline CDR1 reads MNHEY; CDR2 reads SMNVEV (reference sequence). The V segment lost 5 bases and the J segment 7 bases; nucleotides outside the gene matches: 10. For the CDR3, the DNA is TGTGCCAGCAGTCGCCGTTTAGCGGGGGGGGTAAATGAGCAGTTCTTC. Translating it yields CASSRRLAGGVNEQFF.

This chain connects TRBV4-3 to TRBJ2-1; D is uncertain. The CDR3 covers 16 residues. With 9 bases removed from V and 3 bases from J, the gap between germline ends came to 21 bases. Germline V lookup: CDR1 LGHNA, CDR2 YSLEER. Here the CDR3 reads CASSNAPMASYNEQFF. For the CDR3, the DNA is TGCGCCAGTTCCAATGCCCCCATGGCTAGCTACAATGAGCAGTTCTTC.

This clone came up once. The rearrangement uses TRBV9 and TRBJ1-2; D is possibly TRBD1 (6 bases). CDR3 length: 16 residues. CDR1 is SGDLS and CDR2 is YYNGEE in the germline V gene. V was cut by 0 bases and J by 1 base, with 13 bases left in between. CDR3 nucleotide sequence: TGTGCCAGCAGCGTAGATCTTGGGGGCTATAACTATGGCTACACCTTC. This encodes CASSVDLGGYNYGYTF.

This chain connects TRBV6-5 to TRBJ2-3; the D gene is possibly TRBD1 (6 bases). Germline assignment: CDR1 MNHEY and CDR2 SVGAGI. V lost 0 bases to trimming and J lost 2 bases, with 9 bases between them. The CDR3 is 15 amino acids. The CDR3 region is CASSYSRGNTDTQYF. CDR3 coding DNA: TGTGCCAGCAGTTACTCGAGGGGGAACACAGATACGCAGTATTTT.

The chain uses TRBV14 and TRBJ1-6; D unclear. The length of the CDR3 is 13 residues. Germline V lookup: CDR1 SGHDN, CDR2 FVKESK. Trimming pared 2 bases from V and 7 bases from J, leaving 6 bases between. The CDR3 loop is CASSQWPNSPLHF. The CDR3 DNA sequence: TGTGCCAGCAGCCAATGGCCGAATTCACCCCTCCACTTT.

The chain combines TRBV5-1 with TRBJ2-7; D call uncertain. In germline, CDR1 is SGHRS, CDR2 YFSETQ. V dropped 2 bases and J dropped 2 bases, with 8 bases sitting between them. CDR3 length: 13 amino acids. CDR3 sequence: CASSFEATYEQYF. In DNA form, the CDR3 reads TGCGCCAGCAGCTTCGAGGCGACCTACGAGCAGTACTTC.

The rearrangement links TRBV15 to TRBJ2-3, with 7 positions matching TRBD2. Losses at the gene ends were 7 bases for V and 2 bases for J; bases not matched to a gene: 3. The germline V gene encodes CDR1 LNHNV and CDR2 YYDKDF (reference sequence). The CDR3 sequence is 13 residues long. This chain's CDR3 is CATKAGNTDTQYF. The CDR3 DNA sequence: TGTGCCACCAAAGCGGGGAACACAGATACGCAGTATTTT.

The chain employs TRBV19 and TRBJ1-1, with D maybe TRBD1 (6 bases). This CDR3 region has 15 residues. CDR1 LNHDA and CDR2 SQIVND come from the germline V gene (reference sequence). V lost 5 bases, J lost 0 bases, and 13 bases lay in between. The CDR3 is CASSRRQDLNTEAFF. The CDR3 nucleotides are TGTGCCAGTAGTCGAAGACAGGACTTGAACACTGAAGCTTTCTTT.